What follows describes a single T cell receptor beta chain. The data were obtained in a study of cytomegalovirus exposure and HLA in healthy donors. The germline V gene has CDR1 SGHRS and CDR2 YFSETQ. There are 14 residues in the CDR3. Unmatched junction bases numbered 7, after V lost 9 bases and J lost 1 base. In the PCR, 60 Vbeta and 13 Jbeta primers were used. The protocol was immunoSEQ multiplex PCR, while the TCRdb copy is restricted to in-frame clones and leaves out a portion. The sample includes roughly 140,000 clones, around 78% of them seen just once. The chain employs TRBV5-1 and TRBJ2-7; 10 bases agree with TRBD1. The TCR sequence derives from a woman aged 18 to 35 in good health and CMV-seropositive. Sequenced input: PBMCs. CDR3 sequence: CATAPDRGSYEQYF. DNA for the CDR3: TGCGCCACCGCACCGGACAGGGGGTCCTACGAGCAGTACTTC.